Below are 21 T cell receptor beta chains sequenced from a single sample in a study of T cells after yellow fever vaccination. TCRdb redid the calling of the 5' RACE reads with MiXCR, one entry per CDR3 protein. The sample shows 400,000 to 450,000 distinct CDR3 sequences, 18% of them seen only once. The input for sequencing was PBMCs, taken before the yellow fever booster vaccination. The source is a man aged 18 to 29 who received the YFV17D yellow fever vaccine.

This clonotype was observed a handful of times. The V and J genes are TRBV20-1 and TRBJ2-1; 8 nucleotides agree with TRBD2. V was clipped by 0 bases and J by 6 bases; unmatched bases: 7. CDR1 is DFQATT, CDR2 SNEGSKA, per germline (reference sequence). This CDR3 has 15 amino acids. In nucleotides, the CDR3 is TGCAGTGCTAGAGATCAACGGGGGGGCAGCAATGAGCAGTTCTTC. Residues: CSARDQRGGSNEQFF.

This chain joins TRBV9 and TRBJ1-2; no clear D gene. Trimming removed 0 bases at V and 6 bases at J, with 12 bases between. The germline CDR1 and CDR2 sequences are SGDLS and YYNGEE. The CDR3 length is 14 residues. The CDR3 region has the DNA TGTGCCAGCAGCGTAGGAGGGTCGAACCATGGCTACACCTTC. This sequence encodes CASSVGGSNHGYTF.

This rearrangement joins TRBV2 to TRBJ2-7; unclear D gene. The V gene lost 2 bases and the J gene lost 12 bases, with 14 bases spanning the gap. The germline CDR1 and CDR2 sequences are SNHLY and FYNNEI. The CDR3 loop spans 12 amino acids. The CDR3, as DNA: TGTGCCAGCAGTGAAACGTTCGTGGCCGCGTACTTC. Amino acid sequence: CASSETFVAAYF.

V and J are TRBV18 and TRBJ1-4, with 7 bases aligning to TRBD1. Germline V gene sequence: CDR1 KGHSH, CDR2 LQKENI. This CDR3 spans 14 amino acids. With 5 bases clipped from V and 3 bases from J, the junction kept 3 bases outside the gene matches. In nucleotides, the CDR3 is TGTGCCAGCTCATCCACAGGGGCTAATGAAAAACTGTTTTTT. Its translation is CASSSTGANEKLFF.

This clonotype was found a few times. This chain uses TRBV6-6 with TRBJ2-7; TRBD1 aligns across 12 bases. V was pared by 6 bases and J by 1 base, with 7 bases of the junction left unmatched. The CDR3 has 16 residues. Germline CDR1 MNHNY, CDR2 SVGAGI (reference sequence). CDR3 in DNA: TGTGCCAGCAGCCTCCCGGGACAGGGGGCTTCCTACGAGCAGTACTTC. Protein: CASSLPGQGASYEQYF.

This clonotype was seen a few times. The chain links TRBV20-1 to TRBJ1-2; D is unclear. Germline V gene sequence: CDR1 DFQATT, CDR2 SNEGSKA (reference sequence). This CDR3 has 14 residues. With 0 bases removed from V and 4 bases from J, the gap between germline ends came to 12 bases. The chain's CDR3 is CSARDPDLRYGYTF. In DNA, the CDR3 is TGCAGTGCTAGAGATCCGGACCTACGCTATGGCTACACCTTC.

This clonotype occurred a few times. V is TRBV7-9 and J is TRBJ2-7; 7 nucleotides match TRBD1. Trimming cost V 4 bases and J 6 bases; bases outside gene matches: 3. The CDR3 is made up of 12 amino acids. Germline V gene data show CDR1 as SEHNR and CDR2 as FQNEAQ (reference sequence). The CDR3 nucleotides read TGTGCCAGCAGCTATACAGGGGTCGAGCAGTACTTC. This encodes CASSYTGVEQYF. Combining the CDR3 with reference TRBV7-9 and TRBJ2-7 gives the whole variable domain DTGVSQNPRHKITKRGQNVTFRCDPISEHNRLYWYRQTLGQGPEFLTYFQNEAQLEKSRLLSDRFSAERPKGSFSTLEIQRTEQGDSAMYLCASSYTGVEQYFGPGTRLTVT.

A few counts support this clonotype. The chain carries TRBV20-1 and TRBJ2-2; D remains unclear. Trimming pared 6 bases from V and 0 bases from J, leaving 8 bases between. Germline CDR1 reads DFQATT; CDR2 reads SNEGSKA (reference sequence). The CDR3 runs to 13 residues. CDR3 coding DNA: TGCAGTGCCACAACACCGAACACCGGGGAGCTGTTTTTT. Its protein product is CSATTPNTGELFF.

The CDR3 DNA is TGTGCCAGCAGCCCTCCTCCCGTGTTTGACATTCAGTACTTC. It is translated as CASSPPPVFDIQYF. The rearrangement links TRBV7-2 to TRBJ2-4, with D uncertain. The germline V and J ends were trimmed by 5 bases and 8 bases, with 16 bases remaining between them. This CDR3 is 14 amino acids long. Germline CDR1 reads SGHTA; CDR2 reads FQGNSA.

V usage is TRBV6-2 or TRBV6-3 and J usage is TRBJ2-3, with 7 bases identical to TRBD1. The CDR3 loop spans 13 amino acids. Germline V CDR1 and CDR2: MNHEY, SVGEGT. V trimming: 1 base; J trimming: 9 bases; junction bases outside the gene matches: 4. DNA for the CDR3: TGTGCCAGCAGTTACTGGCAGGGGGACACGCAGTATTTT. It translates to CASSYWQGDTQYF.

The table lists this clonotype with a few counts. This chain links TRBV9 with TRBJ2-1; D may match TRBD1 or TRBD2 (6 bases each). Trimming stripped 3 bases from V and 6 bases from J, with 10 bases between. The germline V gene encodes CDR1 SGDLS and CDR2 YYNGEE. There are 13 residues in the CDR3. The CDR3 protein is CASSGRGPNEQFF. Here the CDR3 DNA reads TGTGCCAGCAGCGGTCGGGGGCCCAATGAGCAGTTCTTC.

The chain employs TRBV27 and TRBJ2-7, with TRBD1 matching 8 bases. V was clipped by 4 bases and J by 5 bases; unmatched bases: 7. The CDR3 consists of 14 residues. Germline V gene data show CDR1 as MNHEY and CDR2 as SMNVEV (reference sequence). The CDR3 sequence is CASSWTGYIDEQYF. The CDR3 bases are TGTGCCAGCAGTTGGACAGGGTATATCGACGAGCAGTACTTC.

This clonotype has a count of ten or more. The rearrangement links TRBV27 to TRBJ2-5; the match to TRBD2 covers 8 bases. This CDR3 is 17 amino acids long. Trimming at V came to 5 bases and at J to 4 bases, leaving 15 bases not matched to a gene. Germline lookup yields CDR1 MNHEY and CDR2 SMNVEV (reference sequence). The CDR3 bases are TGTGCCAGCAGTATGTCTGGGAGCGGGGGTGGCGTAGAGACCCAGTACTTC. This encodes CASSMSGSGGGVETQYF.

The rearrangement joins TRBV12-3 or TRBV12-4 to TRBJ2-7, with D tentatively TRBD2 (6 bases). This CDR3 is 14 amino acids long. The V gene lost 2 bases and the J gene lost 6 bases, with 14 bases spanning the gap. The CDR3 bases are TGTGCCAGCAGTTTACGGGGAGGCCCCGGCGAGCAGTACTTC. Translation gives CASSLRGGPGEQYF.

Only a few counts were recorded for this clonotype. The rearrangement uses TRBV24-1 and TRBJ2-3, with unresolved D. From germline, CDR1 is KGHDR and CDR2 SFDVKD. V gave up 3 bases and J gave up 2 bases, with 5 bases separating them. CDR3 size: 13 residues. The DNA for the CDR3 is TGTGCCACCAGTGATAGAAACACAGATACGCAGTATTTT. As protein: CATSDRNTDTQYF.

The J gene is TRBJ2-1, the V gene TRBV6-2 or TRBV6-3; D might be TRBD2 (5 bases). The CDR3 runs 12 residues. V shed 11 bases and J shed 1 base, with 9 bases lying between them. Germline V gives CDR1 MNHEY, CDR2 SVGEGT. CDR3 in DNA: TGTGCCGCGGGTATTTCCTACAATGAGCAGTTCTTC. This gives the protein CAAGISYNEQFF.

The CDR3 nucleotides are TGTGCCAGCACTTTACGGGCCCCTCGTTACACAGATACGCAGTATTTT. Translating it yields CASTLRAPRYTDTQYF. V and J are TRBV6-5 and TRBJ2-3; D is ambiguous. V was cut by 7 bases and J by 2 bases, with 19 bases left in between. CDR1 is MNHEY and CDR2 is SVGAGI in the germline V gene. The CDR3 loop spans 16 amino acids.

This clonotype was recorded a few times. V gene TRBV11-2 combines with J gene TRBJ2-3; D remains ambiguous. Trimming pared 1 base from V and 5 bases from J, leaving 13 bases between. Germline V gene sequence: CDR1 SGHAT, CDR2 FQNNGV. The CDR3 has 15 amino acids. CDR3 in DNA: TGTGCCAGCAGCTTAGGGGTAATCCAGATAGATACGCAGTATTTT. Residues: CASSLGVIQIDTQYF. Supplemented by reference TRBV11-2 and TRBJ2-3, the full variable domain reads EAGVAQSPRYKIIEKRQSVAFWCNPISGHATLYWYQQILGQGPKLLIQFQNNGVVDDSQLPKDRFSAERLKGVDSTLKIQPAKLEDSAVYLCASSLGVIQIDTQYFGPGTRLTVL.

The rearrangement joins TRBV7-9 to TRBJ2-5; 12 bases fit TRBD2. This CDR3 has 16 amino acids. The junction had 5 bases not matched to a gene; V was cut back by 1 base and J by 5 bases. Germline assignment: CDR1 SEHNR and CDR2 FQNEAQ (reference sequence). The chain's CDR3 is CASSLGRTSGEETQYF. In DNA form, the CDR3 reads TGTGCCAGCAGCTTAGGGAGGACTAGCGGGGAGGAGACCCAGTACTTC.

As regards this clonotype: This may come from a read error, since a much larger clone is one base off. CDR3 in amino acids: CASSLRVGELFF. The CDR3 coding sequence is TGTGCCAGCAGTTTGAGGGTCGGGGAGCTGTTTTTT. The chain has TRBV12-3 or TRBV12-4 and TRBJ2-2, with D possibly matching TRBD2 (5 bases). The CDR3 length is 12 residues. Trimming left V 3 bases short and J 7 bases short, with 6 bases between.

This clonotype has a handful of counts. The rearrangement links TRBV24-1 to TRBJ2-1; TRBD2 agrees at 8 bases. CDR1 KGHDR and CDR2 SFDVKD come from the germline V gene. This CDR3 comprises 15 residues. Losses at the gene ends were 5 bases for V and 8 bases for J; bases not matched to a gene: 10. This CDR3 reads CATSALGLEVDEQFF. In nucleotides, the CDR3 is TGTGCCACCAGTGCCTTGGGACTAGAAGTCGATGAGCAGTTCTTC.